What follows is one T cell receptor beta chain and its context. Antigen: not known. This sample is part of a study of T cell responses to AZD1222 COVID-19 vaccine. The wider study: Second-dose schedules of about 4 or about 12 weeks were combined. Study conclusions and caveats: Just 5 or 6 AZD1222 recipients tested seropositive at baseline. A reported finding is that nearly half of spike-specific TCRs target unmutated variant regions.

The V gene's germline CDR1 is DFQATT and CDR2 SNEGSKA (reference sequence). V was cut by 3 bases and J by 2 bases, with 17 bases left in between. This CDR3 has 17 residues. Sequenced by immunoSEQ multiplex PCR; TCRdb stores in-frame clones only, minus some. The sample yields about 140,000 clones, roughly 92% seen once. The clonotype originates from an adult in good health. The V gene is TRBV20-1, the J gene TRBJ2-6; D may be TRBD1 or TRBD2 (5 bases each). The specimen comprised peripheral blood, sampled on day 0 of AZD1222 vaccination. CDR3: CSASPGNRNTGANVLTF. The CDR3 DNA reads as TGCAGTGCTAGTCCGGGGAACAGGAATACTGGGGCCAACGTCCTGACTTTC.